One sample yielded the 25 T cell receptor beta chains listed below, sequenced in a study of CD8+ T cells in alopecia areata. Treatment reported: oral pan-JAK inhibitor, 5-10 mg twice daily. RNA was isolated and reverse transcribed to cDNA, the sequencing template. Method: immunoSEQ multiplex PCR; TCRdb's copy keeps in-frame clones and lacks some. The table has 50,000 to 65,000 clones, roughly 50% seen once. Sequenced here: CD8+ T cells sorted from blood, sampled at approximately week 39, from a patient treated with tofacitinib. The receptors come from a human donor with alopecia areata.

J is TRBJ1-2 and V is TRBV6-5; no clear D. V was cut by 6 bases and J by 2 bases, with 10 bases left in between. Germline V gene lookup returns CDR1 MNHEY and CDR2 SVGAGI. The CDR3 loop spans 13 amino acids. CDR3 nucleotide sequence: TGTGCCAGCAGCTCAAGGGAAAACTATGGCTACACCTTC. Encoded protein: CASSSRENYGYTF.

The sample holds a few counts of this clone. V and J are TRBV7-9 and TRBJ2-1; D gene uncertain. V lost 4 bases and J lost 6, with 13 bases in between. Germline V gives CDR1 SEHNR, CDR2 FQNEAQ (reference sequence). This CDR3 has 14 amino acids. The CDR3 region has the DNA TGTGCCAGCAGCTCTCGGGCACCCCCCAATGAGCAGTTCTTC. Protein product: CASSSRAPPNEQFF.

The table lists this clone with a few counts. This sequence joins TRBV29-1 and TRBJ2-7; D call uncertain. This CDR3 has 14 residues. Germline CDR1 reads SQVTM; CDR2 reads ANQGSEA. Trimming took 8 bases from V and 2 from J, leaving 19 bases between them. In DNA form, the CDR3 reads TGCAGCCCACACGGTAGTAGCAACACCTACGAGCAGTACTTC. Translated, it gives CSPHGSSNTYEQYF.

The V and J genes are TRBV6-1 and TRBJ2-7, with 11 bases lining up with TRBD1. This CDR3 is 13 amino acids long. J lost 4 bases, V lost 6 bases, and 2 bases had no gene match. Germline CDR1 MNHNS, CDR2 SASEGT. For the CDR3, the DNA is TGTGCCAGCAGAGGGACAGGGGGGTACGAGCAGTACTTC. Amino acid sequence: CASRGTGGYEQYF.

The V call is TRBV5-1, the J call TRBJ2-7; 10 bases are shared with TRBD1. The V segment lost 0 bases and the J segment 3 bases; nucleotides outside the gene matches: 0. The CDR3 spans 14 residues. The V gene's germline CDR1 is SGHRS and CDR2 YFSETQ. In nucleotides, the CDR3 is TGCGCCAGCAGCTTGGGGACAGGGGGCTACGAGCAGTACTTC. Translating gives CASSLGTGGYEQYF.

The chain employs TRBV14 and TRBJ2-7; maybe TRBD1 (6 bases). The ends were cut back, 4 bases at V and 2 bases at J, with 15 bases in the middle. Germline V lookup: CDR1 SGHDN, CDR2 FVKESK. CDR3 length equals 15 residues. CDR3 amino acids: CASSREEQGPYEQYF. CDR3 bases: TGTGCCAGCAGCCGAGAAGAACAGGGCCCCTACGAGCAGTACTTC.

This clone was counted only a few times. This chain uses TRBV29-1 with TRBJ2-2; D gene unclear. The CDR3 runs to 13 residues. Germline V gives CDR1 SQVTM, CDR2 ANQGSEA. V lost 6 bases and J lost 0, with 8 bases in between. The CDR3 nucleotides read TGCAGCGTCGTGACTGCGAACACCGGGGAGCTGTTTTTT. Translating gives CSVVTANTGELFF.

The chain uses TRBV7-8 and TRBJ2-7, with 7 bases lining up with TRBD1. The CDR3 extends over 13 amino acids. The V and J ends lost 6 bases and 4 bases, in that order; junction bases with no gene match: 6. Germline values: CDR1 SGHVS, CDR2 FQNEAQ. CDR3 bases: TGTGCCAGCAGAGCAGGGGGATGGTACGAGCAGTACTTC. Amino acids: CASRAGGWYEQYF.

This clone was seen repeatedly, ten times or more. The chain combines TRBV29-1 with TRBJ2-1; D perhaps matches TRBD1 (6 bases). The germline V gene has CDR1 SQVTM and CDR2 ANQGSEA. The CDR3 loop spans 10 amino acids. V was cut by 8 bases and J by 9 bases, with 11 bases left in between. The CDR3 sequence: CSLAGVEQFF. CDR3 bases: TGCAGCTTAGCAGGGGTTGAGCAGTTCTTC.

This clone was seen a few times. This chain links TRBV7-2 with TRBJ2-2; D may be TRBD2 (6 bases). Germline V gene lookup returns CDR1 SGHTA and CDR2 FQGNSA. V was cut by 5 bases and J by 6 bases, with 13 bases left in between. This CDR3 comprises 14 residues. The CDR3 sequence is CASSPGVGAGELFF. As DNA, the CDR3 is TGTGCCAGCAGCCCGGGGGTCGGGGCCGGGGAGCTGTTTTTT.

In its sample, this clone was seen a few times. The chain carries TRBV29-1 and TRBJ1-1; D is unclear. The CDR3 has 11 residues. Germline assignment: CDR1 SQVTM and CDR2 ANQGSEA. V lost 6 bases, J lost 6 bases, and 11 bases lay in between. The CDR3 spells CSVGGRPEAFF. The CDR3 DNA reads TGCAGCGTGGGAGGGCGACCTGAAGCTTTCTTT.

The chain is built from TRBV30 and TRBJ2-1, with 7 nucleotides matching TRBD2. The ends lost 2 bases at V and 9 bases at J; junction bases unmatched: 7. The CDR3 extends over 13 amino acids. Germline V gives CDR1 GTSNPN, CDR2 SVGIG (reference sequence). The CDR3 protein is CAWSSGNSGEQFF. CDR3 bases: TGTGCCTGGAGTAGCGGGAATAGTGGTGAGCAGTTCTTC.

This clone was found a few times. The gene calls are TRBV10-3 and TRBJ2-1, with 8 bases matching TRBD2. Looked up from germline, CDR1 is ENHRY and CDR2 is SYGVKD. The CDR3 loop spans 14 amino acids. V lost 9 bases, J lost 8 bases, and 12 bases stayed unmatched. The chain's CDR3 is CAMEREPRGDEQFF. CDR3 coding DNA: TGTGCCATGGAGCGGGAGCCGAGGGGCGATGAGCAGTTCTTC.

This clone was seen only a few times. The chain recombines TRBV29-1 with TRBJ2-7; TRBD1 is a possible D gene (6 bases). Germline V CDR1 and CDR2: SQVTM, ANQGSEA. CDR3 length: 14 residues. V gave up 6 bases and J gave up 3 bases, with 18 bases separating them. The CDR3 reads CSVLGPRQDYEQYF. DNA of the CDR3: TGCAGCGTCCTAGGGCCGAGACAGGACTACGAGCAGTACTTC.

There are a few counts of this clone. This chain links TRBV27 with TRBJ2-7; 8 positions match TRBD2. After removal of 5 bases from V and 3 bases from J, the junction contained 9 bases not matched to a gene. Germline loops: CDR1 MNHEY, CDR2 SMNVEV (reference sequence). This CDR3 spans 15 amino acids. The CDR3 reads CASSPTGGTHYEQYF. CDR3 DNA: TGTGCCAGCAGTCCCACGGGGGGGACTCACTACGAGCAGTACTTC.

This clone appeared a few times. The gene calls are TRBV29-1 and TRBJ1-2, with D perhaps matching TRBD1 (5 bases). Per germline, CDR1 SQVTM and CDR2 ANQGSEA. The CDR3 length is 13 residues. Deletions cut 8 bases from V and 3 bases from J, with 16 bases between. Written as DNA, the CDR3 is TGCAGCATTGGGAGGGAGGGGTACTATGGCTACACCTTC. Its protein is CSIGREGYYGYTF.

The genes are TRBV30 and TRBJ1-1; 7 positions match TRBD1. J gave up 3 bases and V 2 bases, and 3 bases lay outside the gene matches. Germline V CDR1 and CDR2: GTSNPN, SVGIG (reference sequence). This CDR3 has 13 amino acids. DNA of the CDR3: TGTGCCTGGAGTTCACAGGGGTACACTGAAGCTTTCTTT. It codes for CAWSSQGYTEAFF.

The chain has TRBV2 and TRBJ2-1; 7 bases map to TRBD2. Unmatched junction bases numbered 10, after V lost 4 bases and J lost 4 bases. This CDR3 comprises 16 residues. Germline values: CDR1 SNHLY, CDR2 FYNNEI. The CDR3 DNA reads TGTGCCAGCAGTGGGCTTAGCGGGTTTAATTACAATGAGCAGTTCTTC. Protein: CASSGLSGFNYNEQFF.

The chain couples TRBV30 to TRBJ1-5; TRBD1 agrees at 7 bases. The CDR3 extends over 13 amino acids. Germline CDR1 and CDR2: GTSNPN and SVGIG (reference sequence). The V segment lost 1 base and the J segment 7 bases; nucleotides outside the gene matches: 4. The CDR3: CAWSDRGRQPQHF. Here the CDR3 DNA reads TGTGCCTGGAGTGACAGGGGAAGGCAGCCCCAGCATTTT.

The rearrangement joins TRBV18 to TRBJ2-5; D possibly corresponds to TRBD2 (6 bases). Deletions cut 0 bases from V and 5 bases from J, with 16 bases between. This CDR3 has 16 residues. The germline V gene has CDR1 KGHSH and CDR2 LQKENI. The CDR3 coding sequence is TGTGCCAGCTCACCACCGATCCCTAGCGTTCGGGAGACCCAGTACTTC. The encoded protein is CASSPPIPSVRETQYF.

This clone has more than one count but fewer than ten. The V gene is TRBV7-9, the J gene TRBJ1-5; no clear D gene. CDR1 and CDR2 (germline): SEHNR, FQNEAQ (reference sequence). The V gene lost 4 bases and the J gene lost 8 bases, with 15 bases spanning the gap. This CDR3 spans 14 amino acids. The CDR3 reads CASSSGGSWEPQHF. The DNA of the CDR3 is TGTGCCAGCAGCTCGGGAGGCTCCTGGGAGCCCCAGCATTTT.

To note about this clone: Other nucleotide sequences from this sample produce the same CDR3. The chain employs TRBV9 and TRBJ2-7, with D possibly matching TRBD2 (5 bases). The V end lost 0 bases, the J end lost 0 bases, and 7 bases lay between the germline ends. The CDR3 consists of 14 residues. Germline loops: CDR1 SGDLS, CDR2 YYNGEE. The CDR3 reads CASSVAAGSYEQYF. As DNA, the CDR3 is TGTGCCAGCAGCGTAGCTGCGGGCTCCTACGAGCAGTACTTC.

The chain combines TRBV6-5 with TRBJ2-7; D ambiguous. Germline V lookup: CDR1 MNHEY, CDR2 SVGAGI. Trimming pared 5 bases from V and 2 bases from J, leaving 16 bases between. This CDR3 comprises 15 residues. The CDR3 DNA sequence: TGTGCCAGCAGTCTCCGGATTGAGACTCCCTACGAGCAGTACTTC. Its protein is CASSLRIETPYEQYF.

This chain uses TRBV4-1 with TRBJ2-6; D may be TRBD1 (5 bases). Looked up from germline, CDR1 is MGHRA and CDR2 is YSYEKL. This CDR3 has 16 residues. V was cut by 0 bases and J by 2 bases, with 8 bases left in between. CDR3 residues: CASSQEGAAGANVLTF. The CDR3 DNA is TGCGCCAGCAGCCAAGAAGGGGCAGCTGGGGCCAACGTCCTGACTTTC.

This clone was seen a few times. The V and J genes are TRBV4-3 and TRBJ2-3; no definite D call. CDR1 and CDR2 (germline): LGHNA, YSLEER. The V and J ends lost 0 bases and 4 bases respectively, with 11 bases between them. The CDR3 sequence is 15 residues long. The CDR3 loop is CASSQDRHGADTQYF. The CDR3 DNA reads as TGCGCCAGCAGCCAAGACAGGCATGGCGCAGATACGCAGTATTTT.